This T cell receptor (beta chain) was sequenced in a study of blood T cells in healthy people across ages. Across the whole study: T cells yielded about one barcoded beta molecule per two cells through template switching. Notes on the study in general: Per million T cells, TCR beta diversity dropped about linearly as age rose.

The CDR3 is made up of 13 amino acids. Looked up from germline, CDR1 is SNHLY and CDR2 is FYNNEI. V was cut by 2 bases and J by 11 bases, with 15 bases left in between. Around 9.4 milliliters was the volume of peripheral blood drawn from each donor. This clonotype was recorded a few times. Its matching antigen is unknown. Alongside a J-beta primer mix, a sample-barcoded 5' primer served in a second PCR lasting 7 to 11 cycles. Each sample yielded at least 2.5 million CDR3-containing paired-end reads. MiXCR was run by TCRdb on the 5' RACE reads, yielding one entry per CDR3 protein. The sample shows 650,000 to 1,000,000 distinct CDR3 sequences, roughly 40% of them seen only once.

The receptor comes from a man between 18 and 35 years old in good health. Sequencing used blood. The J gene is TRBJ1-2, the V gene TRBV2; D perhaps matches TRBD1 (5 bases). Here the CDR3 reads CASSERGPLGYTF. The CDR3 coding sequence is TGTGCCAGCAGTGAACGGGGCCCTTTGGGGTACACCTTC.